This T cell receptor beta chain came from a study of T cell changes during pregnancy in multiple sclerosis. The repertoire was sequenced with immunoSEQ multiplex PCR; TCRdb's copy has only in-frame clones and lacks some. The sample holds around 52,000 clones; around nine tenths are singletons and the top ten take about 5.7%. Material for sequencing was peripheral blood from another person, used as feeder cells. The receptor comes from a human donor whose cells served as feeder cells for cultures in a pregnancy study.

The CDR3 loop is CASSLARPGGDTEAFF. The DNA for the CDR3 is TGTGCCAGCAGCTTAGCCCGCCCAGGGGGGGACACTGAAGCTTTCTTT. This chain connects TRBV7-9 to TRBJ1-1, with 7 bases fitting TRBD1. CDR1 is SEHNR and CDR2 is FQNEAQ in the germline V gene (reference sequence). V was pared by 0 bases and J by 3 bases, with 7 bases of the junction left unmatched. CDR3 length: 16 amino acids.